A single sample gave rise to the 25 T cell receptor beta chains below, sequenced in a study of blood T cell repertoires in COVID-19. Repertoires were generated with immunoSEQ multiplex PCR, while TCRdb's copy carries only in-frame clones and drops some. The profile shows under 200,000 clones, around four fifths of them singletons. Source material: peripheral blood. The origin of the receptors is a man in his 70s who had recovered from COVID-19.

V and J are TRBV21-1 and TRBJ2-2; TRBD1 reflects the table's D call only, with no check against the DNA. TRBV21-1 is deemed a pseudogene. CDR3 length: 19 residues. The CDR3 sequence is CASSQTKNSGNSNTGELFF. Here the CDR3 DNA reads TGTGCCAGCAGCCAAACGAAAAACTCAGGGAATTCGAACACCGGGGAGCTGTTTTTT.

The chain joins TRBV6-5 to TRBJ2-2; D not certain. Between the trimmed V and J ends, which lost 6 bases and 2 bases, there was a span of 7 bases. In germline, CDR1 is MNHEY, CDR2 SVGAGI. This CDR3 has 13 amino acids. The CDR3 is CASRALNTGELFF. CDR3 nucleotides: TGTGCCAGCAGGGCTTTAAACACCGGGGAGCTGTTTTTT.

This chain joins TRBV6-2 or TRBV6-3 and TRBJ2-5, with 9 bases that match TRBD2. Trimming cost V 2 bases and J 1 base; bases outside gene matches: 5. The CDR3 is 16 residues long. The germline CDR1 and CDR2 sequences are MNHEY and SVGEGT. CDR3 sequence reads: CASSYGSSGAQETQYF. In DNA form, the CDR3 reads TGTGCCAGCAGTTACGGTTCTAGCGGGGCCCAAGAGACCCAGTACTTC.

The chain employs TRBV5-1 and TRBJ2-3; 8 nucleotides match TRBD2. Germline V gene lookup returns CDR1 SGHRS and CDR2 YFSETQ. The CDR3 runs to 16 residues. The J segment lost 3 bases and the V segment lost 4 bases, leaving 10 bases of the junction unmatched. The DNA for the CDR3 is TGCGCCAGCAGCCTCCGGACTAGCCAGGGGACAGATACGCAGTATTTT. Its translation is CASSLRTSQGTDTQYF.

The V call is TRBV5-1, the J call TRBJ2-3; the match to TRBD1 covers 9 bases. The CDR3 is 14 residues long. Germline lookup yields CDR1 SGHRS and CDR2 YFSETQ. J was trimmed by 6 bases and V by 3 bases; bases with no gene match: 5. The CDR3 spells CASSSRTGADTQYF. As DNA, the CDR3 is TGCGCCAGCAGCTCCCGGACAGGGGCGGATACGCAGTATTTT.

This clone was found a few times. This chain links TRBV19 with TRBJ2-2, with D maybe TRBD2 (8 bases). The CDR3 is made up of 19 amino acids. Germline V gives CDR1 LNHDA, CDR2 SQIVND (reference sequence). The V gene lost 3 bases and the J gene lost 3 bases, with 23 bases spanning the gap. The CDR3 here is CASSMGQIKTGGYTGELFF. CDR3 bases: TGTGCCAGTAGTATGGGACAGATTAAGACGGGAGGGTACACCGGGGAGCTGTTTTTT.

The V call is TRBV10-3, the J call TRBJ2-3, with D possibly matching TRBD2 (5 bases). The CDR3 has 12 amino acids. Germline V gene lookup returns CDR1 ENHRY and CDR2 SYGVKD. Trimming removed 9 bases at V and 0 bases at J, with 7 bases between. The CDR3 DNA reads as TGTGCCATGGGAGACAGCACAGATACGCAGTATTTT. This sequence encodes CAMGDSTDTQYF.

The J gene is TRBJ1-1, the V gene TRBV9, with 10 bases matching TRBD1. Germline V gene sequence: CDR1 SGDLS, CDR2 YYNGEE. Unmatched junction bases numbered 9, after V lost 0 bases and J lost 1 base. The length of the CDR3 is 18 residues. In DNA, the CDR3 is TGTGCCAGCAGCGTAGGAGGTCGGGGACAGGGGCCGAACACTGAAGCTTTCTTT. It yields the protein CASSVGGRGQGPNTEAFF.

The chain employs TRBV18 and TRBJ2-3; 8 bases are shared with TRBD2. The germline V gene encodes CDR1 KGHSH and CDR2 LQKENI. The CDR3 is made up of 15 amino acids. After removal of 2 bases from V and 2 bases from J, the junction contained 3 bases not matched to a gene. CDR3 region: CASSPIAGHTDTQYF. The DNA for the CDR3 is TGTGCCAGCTCACCAATAGCGGGGCACACAGATACGCAGTATTTT.

The V gene is TRBV7-2, the J gene TRBJ2-5; possible D gene TRBD2, 5 bases. Germline CDR1 SGHTA, CDR2 FQGNSA. The V end lost 3 bases, the J end lost 3 bases, and 11 bases lay between the germline ends. The CDR3 spans 14 residues. The CDR3 coding sequence is TGTGCCAGCAGCTTCCAAGGACTGAAAGAGACCCAGTACTTC. This translates into CASSFQGLKETQYF.

This clone was counted between two and nine times. The chain has TRBV7-2 and TRBJ2-7; 9 positions agree with TRBD1. The V gene end was trimmed by 1 base and the J gene end by 0 bases; junction bases not matched to a gene: 4. This CDR3 is built from 16 residues. Germline CDR1 reads SGHTA; CDR2 reads FQGNSA. In nucleotides, the CDR3 is TGTGCCAGCAGCTTAGGAGGGACAGGGAGCTCCTACGAGCAGTACTTC. This translates into CASSLGGTGSSYEQYF.

In this sample, this clone turned up once. CDR3 coding DNA: TGTGCCAGCAGCTTAAGACCCGGGACAGGGTTGTCCTACGAGCAGTACTTC. This translates into CASSLRPGTGLSYEQYF. The gene calls are TRBV11-2 and TRBJ2-7; the match to TRBD1 covers 9 bases. V gave up 2 bases and J gave up 1 base; unmatched junction bases: 9. Germline-derived CDR1 and CDR2 are SGHAT and FQNNGV. The CDR3 sequence is 17 residues long.

This clone has more than one count but fewer than ten. The chain joins TRBV6-5 to TRBJ2-5, with TRBD2 matching over 8 bases. The CDR3 extends over 15 amino acids. The V gene's germline CDR1 is MNHEY and CDR2 SVGAGI. Trimming at V came to 6 bases and at J to 5 bases, leaving 11 bases not matched to a gene. The CDR3 spells CASSVAGGWDETQYF. CDR3 bases: TGTGCCAGCAGCGTGGCGGGGGGCTGGGACGAGACCCAGTACTTC.

This clone was seen only once. The chain employs TRBV5-1 and TRBJ1-5, with 7 bases aligning to TRBD1. The J segment lost 4 bases and the V segment lost 4 bases, leaving 5 bases of the junction unmatched. This CDR3 spans 14 amino acids. The germline gives CDR1 SGHRS, CDR2 YFSETQ. The CDR3 sequence: CASSTGTENQPQHF. CDR3 in DNA: TGCGCCAGCAGCACCGGGACAGAAAATCAGCCCCAGCATTTT.

The genes are TRBV10-1 and TRBJ2-1; 7 nucleotides agree with TRBD2. Germline loops: CDR1 WNHNN, CDR2 SYGVQD (reference sequence). Trimming cost V 4 bases and J 2 bases; bases outside gene matches: 5. This CDR3 is 15 amino acids long. This CDR3 is CASSGSSGAYNEQFF. The CDR3 DNA is TGCGCCAGCAGTGGGTCTAGCGGAGCCTACAATGAGCAGTTCTTC.

The chain employs TRBV6-5 and TRBJ2-1; 8 bases fit TRBD1. The CDR3 is made up of 15 amino acids. The germline V gene has CDR1 MNHEY and CDR2 SVGAGI. V lost 7 bases and J lost 0; bases outside the gene matches: 5. In DNA, the CDR3 is TGTGCCAGCACCACAGGGGGGAGCTCCTACAATGAGCAGTTCTTC. Its protein product is CASTTGGSSYNEQFF.

The rearrangement joins TRBV28 to TRBJ1-4; D is perhaps TRBD1 (6 bases). The CDR3 is 13 residues long. Between the trimmed V and J ends, which lost 8 bases and 8 bases, there was a span of 15 bases. The germline V gene has CDR1 MDHEN and CDR2 SYDVKM. The CDR3 DNA follows: TGTGCCAGCCTCGAGGGGGTGGGCGAAAAACTGTTTTTT. Its protein is CASLEGVGEKLFF. The whole variable domain, remainder taken from reference TRBV28 and TRBJ1-4, is DVKVTQSSRYLVKRTGEKVFLECVQDMDHENMFWYRQDPGLGLRLIYFSYDVKMKEKGDIPEGYSVSREKKERFSLILESASTNQTSMYLCASLEGVGEKLFFGSGTQLSVL.

The chain carries TRBV7-2 and TRBJ1-1; D is possibly TRBD1 (5 bases). The V end was cut by 1 base, the J end by 5 bases, with 14 bases between. Germline CDR1 and CDR2: SGHTA and FQGNSA. This CDR3 is built from 15 residues. CDR3 protein: CASSLGGLVPTEAFF. The CDR3 nucleotides read TGTGCCAGCAGCTTAGGGGGACTGGTACCGACTGAAGCTTTCTTT.

The rearrangement uses TRBV3-1 (or the pseudogene TRBV3-2) and TRBJ1-2; 7 nucleotides align to TRBD1. CDR1 and CDR2 from the germline V gene are LGHDT and YNNKEL (reference sequence). With V trimmed by 0 bases and J by 9 bases, 19 bases remained unmatched. The length of the CDR3 is 18 residues. CDR3 amino acids: CASSQDSGFGTASRSYTF. The CDR3 DNA sequence: TGTGCCAGCAGCCAAGATTCAGGTTTTGGGACAGCTAGCCGAAGCTACACCTTC.

The gene calls are TRBV28 and TRBJ2-2, with 8 bases fitting TRBD1. The germline V gene encodes CDR1 MDHEN and CDR2 SYDVKM. This CDR3 contains 13 residues. V gave up 6 bases and J gave up 8 bases; unmatched junction bases: 5. The CDR3 is CASRPGGAGELFF. The CDR3 DNA follows: TGTGCCAGCAGACCAGGGGGCGCGGGGGAGCTGTTTTTT.

The chain uses TRBV5-6 and TRBJ2-7, with 13 nucleotides matching TRBD2. The CDR3 extends over 18 amino acids. Trimming at V came to 2 bases and at J to 6 bases, leaving 14 bases not matched to a gene. Per the germline V gene, CDR1 is SGHDT and CDR2 is YYEEEE. DNA for the CDR3: TGTGCCAGCAGCTTCGGGACTAGCGGGATGAACTACTTTAGCGAGCAGTACTTC. Its translation: CASSFGTSGMNYFSEQYF.

Here the CDR3 DNA reads TGCAGTGCTAGTAATCTAGCGGGACTCCTCAGAAATACGCAGTATTTT. It specifies CSASNLAGLLRNTQYF. V and J are TRBV20-1 and TRBJ2-3; 9 positions match TRBD2. This CDR3 has 16 amino acids. J gave up 7 bases and V 3 bases, and 14 bases lay outside the gene matches. Germline V gene data show CDR1 as DFQATT and CDR2 as SNEGSKA (reference sequence).

This chain connects TRBV20-1 to TRBJ1-2; possible D gene TRBD1, 6 bases. The germline V and J ends were trimmed by 3 bases and 2 bases, with 25 bases remaining between them. This CDR3 contains 18 residues. Germline V lookup: CDR1 DFQATT, CDR2 SNEGSKA (reference sequence). In DNA form, the CDR3 reads TGCAGTGCTAGTGATAACAGGGAGATTTTAAGGTTCAACTATGGCTACACCTTC. As protein: CSASDNREILRFNYGYTF.

The rearrangement uses TRBV20-1 and TRBJ2-1; weak D call: TRBD1 (5 bases). Germline V gene data show CDR1 as DFQATT and CDR2 as SNEGSKA (reference sequence). The CDR3 runs to 11 residues. V lost 1 base and J 15 bases, leaving 13 bases between the germline ends. Here the CDR3 DNA reads TGCAGTGCTAGAGGGGTCCAAAGGGGGTTCTTC. As protein: CSARGVQRGFF.

This clone has just one count. The junction departs from the called germline gene at one end, perhaps through a read error. This chain links TRBV27 with TRBJ2-6; 12 positions agree with TRBD1. The germline CDR1 and CDR2 sequences are MNHEY and SMNVEV (reference sequence). The CDR3 contains 19 residues. CDR3 sequence: CASSLSTGQGAVGANVLTF. CDR3 nucleotides: TGTGCCAGCAGCTTATCGACGGGACAGGGGGCGGTTGGGGCCAACGTCCTGACTTTC.